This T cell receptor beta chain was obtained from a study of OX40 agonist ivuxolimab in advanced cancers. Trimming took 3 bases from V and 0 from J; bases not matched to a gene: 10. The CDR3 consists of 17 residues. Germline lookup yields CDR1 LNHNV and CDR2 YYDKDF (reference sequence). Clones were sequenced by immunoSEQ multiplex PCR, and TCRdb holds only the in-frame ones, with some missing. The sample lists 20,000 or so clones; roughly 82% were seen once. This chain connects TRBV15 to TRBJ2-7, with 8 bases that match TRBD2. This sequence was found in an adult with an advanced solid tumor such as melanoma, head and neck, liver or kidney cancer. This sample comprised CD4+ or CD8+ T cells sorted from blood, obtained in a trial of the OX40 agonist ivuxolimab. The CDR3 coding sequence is TGTGCCACCAGCAGCCAGGGCAGCGGGGGACACTCCTACGAGCAGTACTTC. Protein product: CATSSQGSGGHSYEQYF.